This T cell receptor (beta chain) was retrieved from a study of CD8+ T cells in alopecia areata. Overall study findings and caveats: Tofacitinib significantly lowered scalp clonality and expanded CD8+ clones among the top 100.

Stated treatment: oral pan-JAK inhibitor, 5-10 mg twice daily. Comment on this clone: Its specificity is not known.

As the sequencing template, cDNA was produced by extracting RNA and reverse transcribing it. Generated by immunoSEQ multiplex PCR, the TCRdb table keeps only in-frame clones and is missing some. In the table there are approximately 190,000 clones, 58% of which are singletons. This TCR derives from a human donor with alopecia areata. The specimen comprised CD4+ T cells sorted from blood, sampled at week 24, from a patient treated with tofacitinib.

The CDR3 DNA follows: TGCAGCGTTGGGGCTGGGACAGGGCTTACAGATACGCAGTATTTT. This encodes CSVGAGTGLTDTQYF. This chain links TRBV29-1 with TRBJ2-3, with TRBD1 matching 9 bases. The CDR3 totals 15 residues. Trimming cost V 4 bases and J 3 bases; bases outside gene matches: 8. CDR1 is SQVTM and CDR2 is ANQGSEA in the germline V gene.